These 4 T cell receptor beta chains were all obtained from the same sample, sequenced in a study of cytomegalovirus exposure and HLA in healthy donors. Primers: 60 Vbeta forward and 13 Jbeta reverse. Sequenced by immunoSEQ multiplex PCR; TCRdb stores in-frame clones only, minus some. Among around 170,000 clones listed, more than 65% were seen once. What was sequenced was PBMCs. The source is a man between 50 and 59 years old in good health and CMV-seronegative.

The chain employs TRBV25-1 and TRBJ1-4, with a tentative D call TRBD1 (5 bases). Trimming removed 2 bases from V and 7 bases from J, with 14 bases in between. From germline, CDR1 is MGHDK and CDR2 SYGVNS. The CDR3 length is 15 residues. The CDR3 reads CASSEGAGVGEKLFF. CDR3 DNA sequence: TGTGCCAGCAGTGAAGGGGCGGGGGTTGGTGAAAAACTGTTTTTT. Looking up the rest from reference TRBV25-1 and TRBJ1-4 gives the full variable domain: EADIYQTPRYLVIGTGKKITLECSQTMGHDKMYWYQQDPGMELHLIHYSYGVNSTEKGDLSSESTVSRIRTEHFPLTLESARPSHTSQYLCASSEGAGVGEKLFFGSGTQLSVL.

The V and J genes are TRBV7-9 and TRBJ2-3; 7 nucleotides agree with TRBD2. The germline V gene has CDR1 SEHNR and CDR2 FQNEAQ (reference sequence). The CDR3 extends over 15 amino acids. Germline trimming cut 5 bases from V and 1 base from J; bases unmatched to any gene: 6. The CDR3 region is CASSPTSTGTDTQYF. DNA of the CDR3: TGTGCCAGCAGCCCGACTAGCACGGGCACAGATACGCAGTATTTT.

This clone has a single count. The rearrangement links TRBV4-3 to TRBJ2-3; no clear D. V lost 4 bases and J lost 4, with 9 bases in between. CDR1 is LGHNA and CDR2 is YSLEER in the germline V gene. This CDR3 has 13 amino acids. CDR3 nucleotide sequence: TGCGCCAGCAGCCTACTACCTGCAGATACGCAGTATTTT. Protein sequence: CASSLLPADTQYF.

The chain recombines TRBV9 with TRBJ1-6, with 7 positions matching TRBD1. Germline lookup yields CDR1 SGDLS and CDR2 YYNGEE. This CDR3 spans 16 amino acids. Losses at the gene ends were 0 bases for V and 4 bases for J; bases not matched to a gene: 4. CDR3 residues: CASSVAGQTYNSPLHF. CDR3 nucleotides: TGTGCCAGCAGCGTAGCGGGACAGACGTATAATTCACCCCTCCACTTT.